These T cell receptor beta chains were read from a single sample in a study of blood T cell repertoires in COVID-19. Some clones are missing from TCRdb's copy, which holds only in-frame ones; the method was immunoSEQ multiplex PCR. In the table there are more than 200,000 clones, approximately 86% of which are singletons. Sample: peripheral blood. All receptors derive from a woman of 80 years or more with active or convalescent COVID-19. Each CDR3 is given with its conserved first and last residue. Fields, in order: clone size, J gene, D gene, V gene, CDR3 protein, CDR3 DNA. D genes are given only for firm matches. Some rows have no size entry. The others give once, few or many, or a class for an expanded clone.

NA | TRBJ2-2 | TRBD2 | TRBV24-1 | CATSDRTSVPTNTGELFF | TGTGCCACCAGTGATAGGACTAGCGTACCTACGAACACCGGGGAGCTGTTTTTT
NA | TRBJ2-3 | TRBD2 | TRBV6-4 | CASSVALAGTDTQYF | TGTGCCAGCAGTGTGGCCCTAGCGGGTACCGATACGCAGTATTTT
NA | TRBJ2-7 | TRBD1 | TRBV18 | CASSPRRTGDEQYF | TGTGCCAGCTCACCACGTCGGACAGGGGACGAGCAGTACTTC
few | TRBJ2-7 | TRBD1 | TRBV18 | CASSPTRQGYEQYF | TGTGCCAGCTCACCAACGAGACAGGGGTACGAGCAGTACTTC
many | TRBJ2-1 | TRBD1 | TRBV27 | CASRSPTGTEQFF | TGTGCCAGCAGGTCCCCGACAGGGACTGAGCAGTTCTTC
NA | TRBJ2-1 | NA | TRBV12-3/TRBV12-4 | CASSPDYHNEQFF | TGTGCCAGCAGTCCGGACTACCACAATGAGCAGTTCTTC
NA | TRBJ1-5 | NA | TRBV5-8 | CASRELQGNQPQHF | TGTGCCAGCAGGGAGCTACAGGGAAATCAGCCCCAGCATTTT
NA | TRBJ2-5 | NA | TRBV10-3 | CAISESKGTGETQYF | TGTGCCATCAGTGAGTCGAAGGGGACTGGAGAGACCCAGTACTTC
NA | TRBJ1-1 | NA | TRBV19 | CASSRDTHTEAFF | TGTGCCAGTAGTCGGGACACTCACACTGAAGCTTTCTTT
few | TRBJ1-5 | NA | TRBV11-2 | CASSLGAGDQPQHF | TGTGCCAGCAGCTTAGGAGCGGGGGATCAGCCCCAGCATTTT
NA | TRBJ1-6 | NA | TRBV7-8 | CATRRDTDSPLHF | TGTGCCACCCGCCGGGACACAGATTCACCCCTCCACTTT
NA | TRBJ2-1 | NA | TRBV15 | CATSRELDEQFF | TGTGCCACCAGCCGAGAACTAGATGAGCAGTTCTTC
NA | TRBJ1-3 | TRBD1 | TRBV2 | CASSGTGTGNTIYF | TGTGCCAGCAGCGGGACAGGGACCGGAAACACCATATATTTT
once | TRBJ1-5 | NA | TRBV30 | CAWTTGLGGNQPQHF | TGTGCCTGGACCACAGGGTTGGGGGGCAATCAGCCCCAGCATTTT
NA | TRBJ1-6 | NA | TRBV28 | CASTHWAGQGSPLHF | TGTGCCAGCACCCATTGGGCAGGGCAGGGGTCACCCCTCCACTTT
NA | TRBJ1-2 | TRBD1 | TRBV5-5 | CASSPGTDVYGYTF | TGTGCCAGCAGTCCCGGGACAGATGTCTATGGCTACACCTTC
NA | TRBJ2-3 | TRBD1 | TRBV28 | CASTHLGAGGSDTQYF | TGTGCCAGCACCCATCTCGGGGCAGGGGGATCGGATACGCAGTATTTT
NA | TRBJ1-5 | NA | TRBV24-1 | CATSDPREANQPQHF | TGTGCCACCAGTGATCCCAGGGAAGCGAATCAGCCCCAGCATTTT
NA | TRBJ1-3 | NA | TRBV7-2 | CASSLVWQGNTIYF | TGTGCCAGCAGCTTAGTATGGCAGGGAAACACCATATATTTT
NA | TRBJ1-2 | TRBD1 | TRBV3-1/TRBV3-2 | CASSQVTPGQGHYGYTF | TGTGCCAGCAGCCAAGTAACCCCGGGACAGGGGCATTACGGCTACACCTTC
NA | TRBJ2-7 | TRBD2 | TRBV19 | CASSINGRGYSYEQYF | TGTGCCAGTAGTATTAACGGGAGGGGATACTCCTACGAGCAGTACTTC
few | TRBJ1-1 | NA | TRBV19 | CASSIAYRVRMNTEAFF | TGTGCCAGTAGTATAGCTTACAGGGTGAGAATGAACACTGAAGCTTTCTTT
NA | TRBJ2-7 | NA | TRBV5-1 | CASSLTGSHEQYF | TGCGCCAGCAGCTTGACAGGGAGCCACGAGCAGTACTTC
once | TRBJ2-6 | NA | TRBV6-1 | CASSETTGSGANVLTF | TGTGCCAGCAGTGAAACTACAGGGTCTGGGGCCAACGTCCTGACTTTC
NA | TRBJ1-2 | NA | TRBV2 | CASSSQGGGYTF | TGTGCCAGCAGTTCACAGGGTGGAGGCTACACCTTC
NA | TRBJ1-2 | NA | TRBV19 | CASSIGAPTYGYTF | TGTGCCAGTAGTATCGGAGCACCCACCTATGGCTACACCTTC
NA | TRBJ1-6 | TRBD1 | TRBV15 | CATSRENRGGSPLHF | TGTGCCACCAGCAGAGAAAACAGGGGAGGATCACCCCTCCACTTT
NA | TRBJ2-7 | NA | TRBV10-1 | CASSVRTPGEQYF | TGCGCCAGCAGTGTGAGGACTCCTGGCGAGCAGTACTTC
NA | TRBJ1-1 | NA | TRBV18 | CASSQGLGNTEAFF | TGTGCCAGCTCACAGGGGCTCGGGAACACTGAAGCTTTCTTT
NA | TRBJ1-6 | NA | TRBV27 | CASSRRQVGSPLHF | TGTGCCAGCAGTCGTCGGCAGGTGGGCTCACCCCTCCACTTT
once | TRBJ1-1 | TRBD1 | TRBV28 | CATLGQANTEAFF | TGTGCCACCCTAGGACAGGCGAACACTGAAGCTTTCTTT
once | TRBJ1-2 | NA | TRBV4-1 | CASSQDRVYYGYTF | TGCGCCAGCAGCCAAGATCGGGTTTACTATGGCTACACCTTC